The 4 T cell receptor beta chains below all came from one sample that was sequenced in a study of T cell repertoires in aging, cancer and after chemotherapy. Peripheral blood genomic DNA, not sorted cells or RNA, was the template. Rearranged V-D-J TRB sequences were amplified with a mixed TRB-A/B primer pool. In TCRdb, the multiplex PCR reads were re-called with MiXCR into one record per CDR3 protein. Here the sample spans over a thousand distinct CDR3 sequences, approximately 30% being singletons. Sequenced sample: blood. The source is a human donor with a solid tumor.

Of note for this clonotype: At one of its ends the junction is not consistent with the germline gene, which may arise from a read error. The CDR3 is CSGGGLFF. The CDR3 DNA sequence: TGCAGCGGAGGGGGGCTGTTTTTT. The gene calls are TRBV29-1 and TRBJ2-2; tentative D call: TRBD1 (6 bases). The CDR3 contains 8 residues. Germline values: CDR1 SQVTM, CDR2 ANQGSEA.

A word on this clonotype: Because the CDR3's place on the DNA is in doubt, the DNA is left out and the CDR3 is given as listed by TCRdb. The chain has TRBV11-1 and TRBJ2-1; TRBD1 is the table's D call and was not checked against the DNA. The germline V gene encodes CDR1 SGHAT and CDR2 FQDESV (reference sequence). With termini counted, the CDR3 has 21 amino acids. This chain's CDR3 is CASSIYLCSVEAPQGTNEQFF.

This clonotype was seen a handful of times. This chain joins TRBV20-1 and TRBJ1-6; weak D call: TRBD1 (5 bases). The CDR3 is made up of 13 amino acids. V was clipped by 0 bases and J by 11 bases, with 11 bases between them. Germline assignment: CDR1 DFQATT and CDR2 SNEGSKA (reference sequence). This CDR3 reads CSARDPQEPPLHF. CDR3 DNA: TGCAGTGCTAGAGACCCACAGGAACCACCCCTCCACTTT.

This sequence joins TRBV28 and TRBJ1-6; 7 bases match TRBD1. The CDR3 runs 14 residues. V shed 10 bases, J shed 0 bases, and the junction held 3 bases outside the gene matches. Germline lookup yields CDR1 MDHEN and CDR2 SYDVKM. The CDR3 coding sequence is TGTGCCACGTGGGACAGCTCCTATAATTCACCCCTCCACTTT. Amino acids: CATWDSSYNSPLHF.